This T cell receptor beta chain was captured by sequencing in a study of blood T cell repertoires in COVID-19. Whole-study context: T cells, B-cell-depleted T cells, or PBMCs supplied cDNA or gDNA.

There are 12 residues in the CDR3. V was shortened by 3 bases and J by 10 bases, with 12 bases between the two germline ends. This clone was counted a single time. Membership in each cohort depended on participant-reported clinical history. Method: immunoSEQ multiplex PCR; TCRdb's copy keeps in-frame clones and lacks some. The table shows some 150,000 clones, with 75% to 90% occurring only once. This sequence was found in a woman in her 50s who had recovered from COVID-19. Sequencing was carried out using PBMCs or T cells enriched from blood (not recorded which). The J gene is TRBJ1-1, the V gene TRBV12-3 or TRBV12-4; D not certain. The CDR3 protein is CASSFEVGVAFF. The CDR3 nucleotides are TGTGCCAGCAGTTTTGAGGTCGGGGTAGCTTTCTTT.